This T cell receptor (beta chain) was identified during a study of T cells in Graves' hyperthyroidism and ophthalmopathy. The V segment lost 5 bases and the J segment 2 bases; nucleotides outside the gene matches: 6. The CDR3 length is 14 residues. CDR1 and CDR2 (germline): MNHNS, SASEGT. This clonotype has a count of ten or more. Regions amplified from RNA transcripts were the TCR beta CDR3 regions. The TCR CDR3 was amplified in a first-round RT-PCR using the HTBI primer set. TCRdb redid the calling of the multiplex PCR reads with MiXCR, one entry per CDR3 protein. The sample carries a few hundred thousand distinct CDR3 sequences, 20% recorded once.

This chain uses TRBV6-1 with TRBJ2-7, with 7 bases that match TRBD1. What was sequenced was blood. This receptor was taken from a man between 18 and 35 years old with Graves' hyperthyroidism. The CDR3 region is CASSPGQLAYEQYF. The CDR3 region has the DNA TGTGCCAGCAGTCCGGGACAGCTTGCCTACGAGCAGTACTTC.